This T cell receptor beta chain was sequenced during a study of blood T cell repertoires in COVID-19. Study-wide background: COVID-19 samples, acute and convalescent, were from the United States, Italy and Spain. Nucleic acid was either cDNA or gDNA, and it came from T cells, B-cell-depleted T cells, or PBMCs.

Germline CDR1 SGHDT, CDR2 YYEEEE. CDR3 length: 16 residues. Trimming cost V 5 bases and J 11 bases; bases outside gene matches: 18. Data came from immunoSEQ multiplex PCR; TCRdb stores just in-frame clones and leaves some out. Of roughly 170,000 clones listed, roughly 84% are singletons. A single count supports this clone. The material sequenced was peripheral blood. The rearrangement links TRBV5-6 to TRBJ1-1, with 10 bases fitting TRBD1. This TCR was sampled from a woman between 50 and 59 years old with COVID-19, enrolled during active disease. The CDR3 here is CASSYFLDRGVPTAFF. DNA of the CDR3: TGTGCCAGCAGTTACTTCCTGGACAGGGGGGTTCCAACGGCTTTCTTT.